These 25 T cell receptor beta chains came from one sample sequenced in a study of beta chain features in type 1 diabetes. cDNA synthesis used the whole RNA isolate, giving expressed TCRB sequences. Sequencing used immunoSEQ multiplex PCR; TCRdb keeps in-frame clones, though not all of them. The sample includes hundreds of thousands of clones, 15% to 20% seen only once; the top ten take around 0.02%. The sample was naive CD4+ T cells from blood. These receptors were obtained from a woman under 30 in good health.

This chain joins TRBV18 and TRBJ2-3, with TRBD2 matching 8 bases. The ends lost 1 base at V and 5 bases at J; junction bases unmatched: 14. CDR1 is KGHSH, CDR2 LQKENI, per germline. This CDR3 has 18 amino acids. CDR3 coding DNA: TGTGCCAGCTCACCACGGATAGCGGGATCGTGGATGTTAGATACGCAGTATTTT. As protein: CASSPRIAGSWMLDTQYF.

A few counts support this clone. This sequence joins TRBV2 and TRBJ1-2, with unresolved D. V shed 1 base and J shed 3 bases, with 9 bases lying between them. Germline CDR1 reads SNHLY; CDR2 reads FYNNEI. This CDR3 comprises 14 residues. The CDR3 protein is CASSEGGGYYGYTF. The DNA of the CDR3 is TGTGCCAGCAGTGAAGGGGGAGGGTACTATGGCTACACCTTC. Filled out from reference TRBV2 and TRBJ1-2, the complete variable domain reads EPEVTQTPSHQVTQMGQEVILRCVPISNHLYFYWYRQILGQKVEFLVSFYNNEISEKSEIFDDQFSVERPDGSNFTLKIRSTKLEDSAMYFCASSEGGGYYGYTFGSGTRLTVV.

This clone was detected a few times. This chain connects TRBV28 to TRBJ2-1; D not resolved. The V and J ends lost 6 bases and 10 bases respectively, with 10 bases between them. The V gene's germline CDR1 is MDHEN and CDR2 SYDVKM. CDR3 length equals 11 residues. CDR3 residues: CASRSGYEQFF. CDR3 in DNA: TGTGCCAGCAGATCCGGGTACGAGCAGTTCTTC.

This clone was observed a few times. The same CDR3 also results from other DNA sequences found in this sample. This chain connects TRBV9 to TRBJ2-2; TRBD2 matches at 13 bases. J lost 5 bases, V lost 0 bases, and 1 base had no gene match. This CDR3 contains 16 residues. Germline V gives CDR1 SGDLS, CDR2 YYNGEE. CDR3 sequence reads: CASSVGLAGGTGELFF. As DNA, the CDR3 is TGTGCCAGCAGCGTAGGACTAGCGGGAGGTACCGGGGAGCTGTTTTTT.

The chain combines TRBV7-8 with TRBJ2-7; tentatively, D is TRBD2 (6 bases). Trimming stripped 4 bases from V and 6 bases from J, with 16 bases between. CDR1 is SGHVS and CDR2 is FQNEAQ in the germline V gene. The CDR3 length is 14 residues. CDR3 in DNA: TGTGCCAGCAGCTCTGACCTCTTCGGGAGCGAGCAGTACTTC. This codes for CASSSDLFGSEQYF.

V is TRBV5-1 and J is TRBJ2-1, with 12 bases identical to TRBD2. Trimming removed 0 bases from V and 7 bases from J; junction bases left unmatched: 5. This CDR3 region has 16 residues. Germline CDR1 and CDR2: SGHRS and YFSETQ. CDR3 residues: CASSLGLAGDWNEQFF. CDR3 coding DNA: TGCGCCAGCAGCTTGGGACTAGCGGGAGACTGGAATGAGCAGTTCTTC.

This clone was recorded a few times. The CDR3 bases are TGTGCCAGCAGTTATTCAGGGAACCCTAACACTGAAGCTTTCTTT. Residues: CASSYSGNPNTEAFF. This chain links TRBV6-5 with TRBJ1-1, with a possible D match to TRBD1 (5 bases). Germline CDR1 is MNHEY and CDR2 is SVGAGI. Trimming cost V 3 bases and J 2 bases, with 13 bases left between them. The CDR3 consists of 15 residues.

This clone was detected a few times. The gene calls are TRBV7-9 and TRBJ2-1; D may match TRBD1 or TRBD2 (5 bases each). Germline lookup yields CDR1 SEHNR and CDR2 FQNEAQ (reference sequence). The CDR3 covers 17 residues. Trimming removed 4 bases from V and 3 bases from J, with 19 bases in between. The CDR3 nucleotides read TGTGCCAGCAGCTCCTACGCCGGGACGCTGAACTACAATGAGCAGTTCTTC. Protein product: CASSSYAGTLNYNEQFF.

This chain joins TRBV7-2 and TRBJ2-7; 8 bases map to TRBD2. Germline lookup yields CDR1 SGHTA and CDR2 FQGNSA. V lost 1 base, J lost 2 bases, and 1 base stayed unmatched. The CDR3 has 14 amino acids. CDR3 sequence reads: CASSLDGRAYEQYF. CDR3 DNA sequence: TGTGCCAGCAGCTTAGACGGGAGGGCCTACGAGCAGTACTTC.

This chain connects TRBV9 to TRBJ1-3; 8 bases are shared with TRBD1. From germline, CDR1 is SGDLS and CDR2 YYNGEE. Trimming at V came to 7 bases and at J to 7 bases, leaving 13 bases not matched to a gene. The CDR3 sequence is 15 residues long. In DNA, the CDR3 is TGTGCCAGCGGACGGGGCAGGGGGCGCGTGAACACCATATATTTT. Residues: CASGRGRGRVNTIYF.

The rearrangement joins TRBV9 to TRBJ1-4, with D possibly TRBD1 on 6 matching bases. This CDR3 spans 15 amino acids. In germline, CDR1 is SGDLS, CDR2 YYNGEE. Trimming removed 2 bases from V and 7 bases from J, with 15 bases in between. In DNA form, the CDR3 reads TGTGCCAGCAGCGTCAAGGACAGCGCACGTGAAAAACTGTTTTTT. This sequence encodes CASSVKDSAREKLFF.

This clone was recorded a few times. The chain is built from TRBV6-5 and TRBJ1-2, with 7 bases matching TRBD1. The V gene's germline CDR1 is MNHEY and CDR2 SVGAGI. The junction had 4 bases not matched to a gene; V was cut back by 2 bases and J by 7 bases. This CDR3 has 13 amino acids. The CDR3 sequence: CASSYTGVSGYTF. The CDR3, as DNA: TGTGCCAGCAGTTACACAGGGGTATCTGGCTACACCTTC.

This clone showed up just a few times. CDR3 in amino acids: CSVEGSGNRNYGYTF. The CDR3 DNA sequence: TGCAGCGTGGAGGGCTCCGGGAACAGGAACTATGGCTACACCTTC. The chain recombines TRBV29-1 with TRBJ1-2; tentatively, D is TRBD1 (5 bases). The V end was cut by 6 bases, the J end by 2 bases, with 19 bases between. Germline CDR1 and CDR2: SQVTM and ANQGSEA. This CDR3 spans 15 amino acids.

This rearrangement joins TRBV4-1 to TRBJ2-2, with 9 nucleotides matching TRBD1. After removal of 6 bases from V and 8 bases from J, the junction contained 13 bases not matched to a gene. This CDR3 region has 16 residues. CDR1 is MGHRA and CDR2 is YSYEKL in the germline V gene. The CDR3 is CASRRGQGTSRGELFF. The CDR3 DNA sequence: TGCGCCAGCAGACGCGGACAGGGGACATCCCGAGGGGAGCTGTTTTTT.

The chain carries TRBV28 and TRBJ2-5; TRBD2 aligns across 7 bases. Germline V CDR1 and CDR2: MDHEN, SYDVKM. The CDR3 consists of 14 residues. V shed 7 bases, J shed 5 bases, and the junction held 10 bases outside the gene matches. As DNA, the CDR3 is TGTGCCAGCACCCTAAGCGGGAACAGCGAGACCCAGTACTTC. Translating it yields CASTLSGNSETQYF. The complete variable domain, with remaining parts taken from reference TRBV28 and TRBJ2-5, reads DVKVTQSSRYLVKRTGEKVFLECVQDMDHENMFWYRQDPGLGLRLIYFSYDVKMKEKGDIPEGYSVSREKKERFSLILESASTNQTSMYLCASTLSGNSETQYFGPGTRLLVL.

The V and J genes are TRBV5-4 and TRBJ2-7; 7 nucleotides align to TRBD2. CDR1 SGHNT and CDR2 YYREEE come from the germline V gene (reference sequence). With V trimmed by 3 bases and J by 4 bases, 13 bases remained unmatched. There are 16 residues in the CDR3. CDR3 sequence (DNA): TGTGCCAGCAGCTCCCCATCGGCTAGCGGAAGTTACGAGCAGTACTTC. It encodes CASSSPSASGSYEQYF.

The rearrangement links TRBV7-3 to TRBJ2-7; 7 positions agree with TRBD2. The germline CDR1 and CDR2 sequences are SGHTA and FQGTGA. The CDR3 extends over 15 amino acids. V lost 2 bases to trimming and J lost 2 bases; unmatched junction nucleotides: 6. The CDR3 protein is CASSLGSGGTYEQYF. The CDR3 DNA reads TGTGCCAGCAGCTTAGGGTCGGGAGGCACCTACGAGCAGTACTTC.

For this clone: The sample contains more than one DNA sequence encoding this CDR3. The rearrangement uses TRBV5-1 and TRBJ1-1; D is undetermined. Germline assignment: CDR1 SGHRS and CDR2 YFSETQ. The V end lost 4 bases, the J end lost 0 bases, and 7 bases lay between the germline ends. The CDR3 loop spans 13 amino acids. CDR3 residues: CASSLGLNTEAFF. The CDR3, as DNA: TGCGCCAGCAGCCTGGGCCTGAACACTGAAGCTTTCTTT.

As concerns this clone: Other DNA sequences in the same sample also yield this CDR3. J is TRBJ2-7 and V is TRBV5-1, with D hard to call. Per germline, CDR1 SGHRS and CDR2 YFSETQ. There are 13 residues in the CDR3. Trimming removed 0 bases at V and 0 bases at J, with 4 bases between. CDR3 DNA: TGCGCCAGCAGCTTGGATAACTCCTACGAGCAGTACTTC. This translates into CASSLDNSYEQYF.

The chain is built from TRBV10-3 and TRBJ1-2; 7 nucleotides align to TRBD1. There are 12 residues in the CDR3. V was pared by 6 bases and J by 4 bases, with 2 bases of the junction left unmatched. Germline CDR1 ENHRY, CDR2 SYGVKD. CDR3 coding DNA: TGTGCCATCAGACCAGGGGGCTATGGCTACACCTTC. Encoded protein: CAIRPGGYGYTF.

Only a few counts were recorded for this clone. This sample includes further DNA sequences coding for the same CDR3. The chain joins TRBV28 to TRBJ1-5; maybe TRBD1 (5 bases). The ends were cut back, 6 bases at V and 4 bases at J, with 7 bases in the middle. The germline CDR1 and CDR2 sequences are MDHEN and SYDVKM. CDR3 length: 12 residues. CDR3 in amino acids: CASSGGNQPQHF. CDR3 nucleotide sequence: TGTGCCAGCAGCGGGGGAAATCAGCCCCAGCATTTT.

The chain employs TRBV18 and TRBJ2-1; 8 bases fit TRBD2. The CDR3 runs to 16 residues. Trimming took 2 bases from V and 7 from J; bases not matched to a gene: 10. Germline loops: CDR1 KGHSH, CDR2 LQKENI. The CDR3 here is CASSPILADKPNEQFF. The CDR3 bases are TGTGCCAGCTCACCAATACTAGCGGATAAACCGAATGAGCAGTTCTTC. Drawing the rest from reference TRBV18 and TRBJ2-1, the complete variable domain is NAGVMQNPRHLVRRRGQEARLRCSPMKGHSHVYWYRQLPEEGLKFMVYLQKENIIDESGMPKERFSAEFPKEGPSILRIQQVVRGDSAAYFCASSPILADKPNEQFFGPGTRLTVL.

The rearrangement joins TRBV28 to TRBJ1-5, with D unclear. Trimming stripped 11 bases from V and 6 bases from J, with 35 bases between. CDR3 length: 19 residues. The germline CDR1 and CDR2 sequences are MDHEN and SYDVKM. CDR3 in DNA: TGTGCCTCCCAAGATCTACAACAGTTCCGAAAACCGATAGGTCAGCCCCAGCATTTT. It yields the protein CASQDLQQFRKPIGQPQHF.

The table lists this clone with a few counts. The rearrangement uses TRBV5-1 and TRBJ2-5, with 12 bases lining up with TRBD1. The CDR3 is 17 residues long. The germline gives CDR1 SGHRS, CDR2 YFSETQ. The V and J ends lost 2 bases and 6 bases, in that order; junction bases with no gene match: 11. The CDR3 protein is CASSFIPTGQGAKTQYF. CDR3 sequence (DNA): TGCGCCAGCAGCTTCATTCCAACGGGACAGGGGGCGAAGACCCAGTACTTC.

This clone came up a few times. The chain couples TRBV5-6 to TRBJ1-2; D gene ambiguous. Trimming removed 4 bases at V and 8 bases at J, with 15 bases between. Per germline, CDR1 SGHDT and CDR2 YYEEEE. CDR3 length: 13 residues. CDR3 loop: CASSDSKGGGYTF. DNA for the CDR3: TGTGCCAGCAGCGACTCAAAGGGCGGAGGCTACACCTTC.